This T cell receptor beta chain emerged from a study of blood T cells in healthy people across ages. Study-wide results and caveats: Naive and antigen-experienced cells could not be conclusively compared, given unsorted PBMCs.

Trimming took 7 bases from V and 6 from J, leaving 38 bases between them. The germline gives CDR1 SGHAT, CDR2 FQNNGV. The CDR3 extends over 21 amino acids. With regard to this clonotype: Its specificity is not known.

With a J-beta primer mix and a sample-barcoded 5' primer, a second PCR ran about 7 to 11 cycles. TCRdb reprocessed the 5' RACE reads via MiXCR and lists one record per CDR3 protein. The sample contains around 940,000 distinct CDR3 sequences, 51% of which appear only once. The chain combines TRBV11-2 with TRBJ2-3; the D gene could be TRBD1 or TRBD2 (7 bases each). This receptor was obtained from a woman in her fifties or sixties in good health. Sequencing input: blood. The CDR3 DNA follows: TGTGCCAGCACCGAGCGGGGACAGAACCGGGGTTGGATGGGGGGTCCGGATACGCAGTATTTT. It translates to CASTERGQNRGWMGGPDTQYF.